The rows below give T cell receptor beta chains drawn from one sample of a study of OX40 agonist ivuxolimab in advanced cancers. Sequencing was performed with immunoSEQ multiplex PCR; in TCRdb, only in-frame clones are kept and a portion is missing. The sample consists of approximately 77,000 clones, 85% to 95% of them appearing once. This sample comprised CD4+ or CD8+ T cells sorted from blood, obtained in a trial of the OX40 agonist ivuxolimab. Receptor source: an adult with an advanced solid tumor such as melanoma, head and neck, liver or kidney cancer. CDR3s include the opening cysteine and the closing phenylalanine or tryptophan. A D gene is named only where the DNA matches it firmly. Some rows mark clone size as missing; the rest say once, few, many or name a class of expanded clone.

clone_size	v_call	d_call	j_call	cdr3_aa	cdr3_nt
-	TRBV11-3	TRBD1	TRBJ2-1	CASSLWDREDEQFF	TGTGCCAGCAGCTTATGGGACAGGGAGGATGAGCAGTTCTTC
-	TRBV7-9	TRBD1	TRBJ1-4	CASSSHRQGKGPTNEKLFF	TGTGCCAGCAGCTCACACCGACAGGGGAAGGGCCCAACTAATGAAAAACTGTTTTTT
once	TRBV7-9	TRBD1	TRBJ1-1	CASSPSADGKGADTEAFF	TGTGCCAGCAGCCCATCAGCAGACGGAAAGGGGGCGGACACTGAAGCTTTCTTT
-	TRBV11-2	TRBD2	TRBJ2-5	CASSRTLAGSQETQYF	TGTGCCAGCAGCCGCACTCTAGCGGGGAGTCAAGAGACCCAGTACTTC
-	TRBV7-9	-	TRBJ1-2	CASSFSSGENGYTF	TGTGCCAGCAGCTTCTCAAGCGGGGAAAATGGCTACACCTTC
-	TRBV5-6	TRBD1	TRBJ2-7	CASSLSDRGIYEQYF	TGTGCCAGCAGCTTGTCGGACAGGGGTATCTACGAGCAGTACTTC
-	TRBV11-3	-	TRBJ2-1	CASSLGKYNEQFF	TGTGCCAGCAGCTTGGGGAAGTACAATGAGCAGTTCTTC
-	TRBV30	-	TRBJ1-3	CAWKGIGNTIYF	TGTGCCTGGAAAGGGATTGGAAACACCATATATTTT
-	TRBV5-1	TRBD1	TRBJ2-7	CASSLGTGGGYEQYF	TGCGCCAGCAGCTTGGGGACAGGGGGCGGCTACGAGCAGTACTTC
-	TRBV14	TRBD1	TRBJ1-4	CASSQVRGGSYEKLFF	TGTGCCAGCAGCCAAGTAAGAGGGGGCTCTTACGAAAAACTGTTTTTT
-	TRBV13	TRBD2	TRBJ2-5	CASSRSGGAQETQYF	TGTGCCAGCAGCCGTAGCGGGGGGGCCCAAGAGACCCAGTACTTC
-	TRBV9	-	TRBJ1-4	CASSATSVEKLFF	TGTGCCAGCAGCGCAACTTCCGTAGAAAAACTGTTTTTT
-	TRBV18	-	TRBJ2-7	CASSPGGGLGEQYF	TGTGCCAGCTCACCAGGAGGGGGCTTAGGCGAGCAGTACTTC
-	TRBV13	-	TRBJ1-1	CASTPGHMNTEAFF	TGTGCCAGCACCCCCGGGCATATGAACACTGAAGCTTTCTTT
-	TRBV7-2	TRBD1	TRBJ1-2	CASSIRDRGFLYGYTF	TGTGCCAGCAGCATCCGGGACAGGGGCTTCCTCTATGGCTACACCTTC
-	TRBV7-9	-	TRBJ1-2	CASSPDWGGNYGYTF	TGTGCCAGCAGCCCAGATTGGGGGGGTAACTATGGCTACACCTTC
-	TRBV10-3	TRBD2	TRBJ2-3	CAISAFWMETSGNTDTQYF	TGTGCCATCAGTGCTTTTTGGATGGAGACTAGCGGAAACACAGATACGCAGTATTTT
-	TRBV27	-	TRBJ1-5	CASGGQPQHF	TGTGCCAGCGGTGGACAGCCCCAGCATTTT
-	TRBV13	TRBD2	TRBJ2-1	CASSPLGTAGGYNEQFF	TGTGCCAGCAGTCCCCTAGGTACGGCGGGGGGGTACAATGAGCAGTTCTTC
-	TRBV11-2	TRBD2	TRBJ2-7	CASSLGLAGGHEQYF	TGTGCCAGCAGCTTAGGACTAGCGGGGGGCCACGAGCAGTACTTC
-	TRBV6-5	-	TRBJ1-2	CASSYTGESYGYTF	TGTGCCAGCAGTTACACGGGGGAGAGCTATGGCTACACCTTC
-	TRBV7-9	TRBD2	TRBJ2-5	CASNPLPGLAEQETQYF	TGTGCCAGCAACCCCCTACCGGGACTAGCGGAACAAGAGACCCAGTACTTC
-	TRBV10-1	TRBD1	TRBJ1-2	CASSARLGQGIHNGYTF	TGCGCCAGCAGTGCCAGATTGGGACAGGGGATTCATAATGGCTACACCTTC
-	TRBV11-2	-	TRBJ2-5	CASTPVDQETQYF	TGTGCCAGCACCCCGGTGGACCAAGAGACCCAGTACTTC
-	TRBV15	-	TRBJ1-4	CATSRDAWEGSEKLFF	TGTGCCACCAGCAGAGATGCGTGGGAAGGGTCTGAAAAACTGTTTTTT
-	TRBV14	-	TRBJ1-3	CASSLLPPGPGNTIYF	TGTGCCAGCAGCCTACTGCCCCCGGGGCCTGGAAACACCATATATTTT
-	TRBV6-1	-	TRBJ2-7	CASSDPGRWGFEQYF	TGTGCCAGCAGTGATCCGGGACGGTGGGGTTTCGAGCAGTACTTC
-	TRBV2	TRBD1	TRBJ2-2	CASGFPGQGGNTGELFF	TGTGCCAGCGGTTTCCCGGGACAGGGCGGAAACACCGGGGAGCTGTTTTTT
-	TRBV4-3	TRBD2	TRBJ2-2	CASSPREVAAGTNTGELFF	TGCGCCAGCAGCCCCCGGGAGGTTGCTGCGGGAACGAACACCGGGGAGCTGTTTTTT
-	TRBV25-1	-	TRBJ1-6	CASNEIGGTPLHF	TGTGCCAGCAACGAGATTGGGGGAACACCCCTCCACTTT
-	TRBV9	-	TRBJ1-5	CASSAYGSDNQPQHF	TGTGCCAGCAGTGCCTATGGAAGTGACAATCAGCCCCAGCATTTT
-	TRBV5-4	TRBD1	TRBJ1-1	CASSLPLSGTGRDTEAFF	TGTGCCAGCAGCTTACCCCTCTCCGGGACAGGGAGGGACACTGAAGCTTTCTTT
-	TRBV27	TRBD1	TRBJ1-1	CASSGAGGYTEAFF	TGTGCCAGCAGTGGTGCAGGGGGGTACACTGAAGCTTTCTTT
-	TRBV7-6	TRBD2	TRBJ2-1	CASSLIPLLAGGDNEQFF	TGTGCCAGCAGCTTAATCCCGCTACTAGCGGGGGGGGACAATGAGCAGTTCTTC
few	TRBV4-1	TRBD2	TRBJ2-2	CASSPGTSATNTGELFF	TGCGCCAGCAGCCCCGGGACTAGCGCTACGAACACCGGGGAGCTGTTTTTT
-	TRBV15	-	TRBJ1-5	CATSIWGHQPQHF	TGTGCCACCAGCATTTGGGGGCATCAGCCCCAGCATTTT